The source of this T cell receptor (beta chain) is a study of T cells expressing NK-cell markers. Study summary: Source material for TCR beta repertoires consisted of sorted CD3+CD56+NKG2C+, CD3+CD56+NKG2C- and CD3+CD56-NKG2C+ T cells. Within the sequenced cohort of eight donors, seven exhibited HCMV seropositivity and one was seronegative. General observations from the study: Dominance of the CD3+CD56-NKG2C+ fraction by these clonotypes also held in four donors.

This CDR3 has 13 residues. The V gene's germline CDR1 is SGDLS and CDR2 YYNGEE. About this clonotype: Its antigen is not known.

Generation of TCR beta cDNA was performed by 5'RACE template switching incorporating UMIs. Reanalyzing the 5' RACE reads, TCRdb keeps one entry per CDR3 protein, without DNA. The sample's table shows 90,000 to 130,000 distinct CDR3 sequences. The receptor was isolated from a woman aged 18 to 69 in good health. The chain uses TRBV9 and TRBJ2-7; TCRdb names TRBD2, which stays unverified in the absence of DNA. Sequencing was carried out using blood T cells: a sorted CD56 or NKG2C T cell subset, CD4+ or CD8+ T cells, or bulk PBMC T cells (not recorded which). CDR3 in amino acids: CASSVSGGGRQYF.